This T cell receptor (beta chain) appears in the sequencing data of a study of a mutant IDH1 vaccine in newly diagnosed glioma. Study background: In some groups vaccination began 4-6 weeks post-radiotherapy; others received it with temozolomide. Therapy received beforehand was radiotherapy, temozolomide, or both, with most patients given both. In the visit schedule, V12 fell in week 35, while V13 fell in week 47.

Sequenced by immunoSEQ multiplex PCR; TCRdb stores in-frame clones only, minus some. The repertoire holds about 23,000 clones, with approximately 88% as singletons. To note about this clone: Its target is unknown.

Time point of the sample: week 47, end of study. The content of each vaccine dose was 300 ug of mutant IDH1 20-mer peptide, and topical imiquimod accompanied it. Patients were given eight vaccinations, scheduled in weeks 1, 3, 5, 7, 11, 15, 19 and 23. The input for sequencing was PBMCs, taken from a glioma patient whose treatment included an IDH1 peptide vaccine. The sequence was obtained from a man aged 40-50 years with glioma.

The CDR3 region has the DNA TGTGCCATCGCCCAGACAGGGGGCTATCAGCCCCAGCATTTT. Translating gives CAIAQTGGYQPQHF. V usage is TRBV19 and J usage is TRBJ1-5, with TRBD1 identical over 10 bases. The CDR3 has 14 amino acids. Per germline, CDR1 LNHDA and CDR2 SQIVND (reference sequence). J lost 5 bases, V lost 10 bases, and 8 bases had no gene match.